This TCR beta chain appears in the sequencing data of a study of blood T cell repertoires in COVID-19 (TCRdb year 2020). About the full investigation: Collaborator samples came from the United States, Italy and Spain and covered acute and convalescent phases of COVID-19. The dataset comprised deeply sampled blood TCRbeta repertoires from subjects exposed to, actively infected with, or recovered from COVID-19. A freely available public database, intended as a resource for researchers studying the immune response to SARS-CoV-2, is where the repertoires were released. A de-identified subject ID, COVID-19 status, age in years and sex were almost always included in the sample metadata. The prospective study material was composed of cDNA or gDNA derived from T cells, B-cell-depleted T cells, or PBMCs. Where HLA class I and class II types were available, the types were taken from metadata supplied by the sample provider, not from assay-based typing. Samples came from the ongoing ImmuneRACE study (first 160 participants) plus 1,254 subjects from 6 global collaborators. Overall study outcomes, separate from this receptor: The quantity of clinical and demographic metadata differed by source and by participant and was supplied without curation.

TCRbeta CDR3 regions were amplified from genomic DNA using the immunoSEQ Assay, a bias-controlled multiplex PCR. The study's own analysis went as follows. Within the assay, amplification of reference gene primers was used to estimate how many nucleated cells each sample contained. To quantify the absolute abundance of each unique TCRbeta CDR3 rearrangement, sequence reads were collapsed and filtered. For each sample, productive Simpson clonality was calculated as the square root of Simpson's diversity index across productive rearrangements. Drawn from immuneACCESS, this table holds only the in-frame rearrangements with V and J called that TCRdb kept. Clones are partly lost; checked studies trace under half to an unresolved V gene and leave the rest unexplained. V and J calls and clone size are copied from that table; D and trimming were computed from the DNA. The sample table records about 250,000 clones; over 70% of these occur just once. The ten largest clones add up to 25% to 35% of the sample.

This clone showed up just once. The clone's antigen remains unknown. No much larger clonotype is one base removed from it; base qualities were not supplied. Whole blood was collected in K2EDTA tubes by collaborating institutions according to the institutions' own protocols. For TCRbeta analysis, collaborators shipped samples as frozen whole blood, isolated PBMCs, or DNA extracted from either of those sample types. This receptor was identified in a man aged 40-50 years with acute or convalescent COVID-19. The sample was peripheral blood.

The DNA sequence is TGCGCCAGCAGGCAGACCGGGACAGGGGTGTCGGGGGCCAACGTCCTGACTTTC. This encodes CASRQTGTGVSGANVLTF. This chain is built from TRBV5-1 and TRBJ2-6; TRBD1 fits 10 bases in the junction. Inclusive of the bounding cysteine and phenylalanine, the CDR3 is 18 residues long. CDR3 DNA only is kept here, 54 bases in frame from base 1. Trimming leaves V shorter by 5 bases and J shorter by 4 bases, with the junction holding 12 bases beyond the gene matches. According to the germline V gene, CDR1 reads SGHRS and CDR2 reads YFSETQ.